This TCR beta chain was sequenced for a study of T-cell reconstitution after alpha-beta-depleted transplantation in children. The germline V gene encodes CDR1 SGHRS and CDR2 YFSETQ. Between the trimmed V and J ends, which lost 5 bases and 1 base, there was a span of 13 bases. The CDR3 runs to 14 residues. This clonotype was seen many times. Unique molecular identifiers were incorporated when the TCRbeta library was constructed. Each CDR3 protein is one row after TCRdb ran MiXCR on the PCR reads. The repertoire holds approximately 500,000 distinct CDR3 sequences, with about 10% as singletons. The sequencing here drew on PBMCs, taken before TCRalphabeta/CD19-depleted stem cell transplant. The clonotype comes from a child under 10 years old with inherited bone marrow failure, due to receive a stem cell transplant. The rearrangement uses TRBV5-1 and TRBJ2-7; weak D call: TRBD1 (5 bases). In nucleotides, the CDR3 is TGCGCCAGCAGTTATACCGCAGGGTCCTACGAGCAGTACTTC. It encodes CASSYTAGSYEQYF.